These T cell receptor beta chains were read from a single sample in a study of control samples from healthy donors and cancer patients. Profiled with immunoSEQ multiplex PCR; TCRdb holds only in-frame clones, not every one. Of about 130,000 clones listed, 85% to 95% are singletons. Sequenced sample: blood. The receptors were sampled from a man aged 18 to 29 in good health. The CDR3 runs from the conserved cysteine through the conserved F or W. A D gene is named only where the DNA matches it firmly. Clone size is given for some rows only: seen once, a few or many times, or a class if the clone is expanded.

v_call	clone_size	d_call	j_call	cdr3_nt	cdr3_aa
TRBV11-2	NA	TRBD2	TRBJ2-5	TGTGCCAGCAGCTTTACAGTCTCTAGCGGGGGCCACCAAGAGACCCAGTACTTC	CASSFTVSSGGHQETQYF
TRBV27	NA	NA	TRBJ1-1	TGTGCCAGCAGTTCCAGTGCGAACACTGAAGCTTTCTTT	CASSSSANTEAFF
TRBV5-1	once	TRBD2	TRBJ2-7	TGCGCCAGCAGCTCGGGGGGGGCCGGCTCCTACGAGCAGTACTTC	CASSSGGAGSYEQYF
TRBV4-1	NA	TRBD1	TRBJ2-2	TGCGCCAGCAGCCAAGAAGTGTCGACAGGGAGCACCGGGGAGCTGTTTTTT	CASSQEVSTGSTGELFF
TRBV10-3	once	NA	TRBJ2-3	TGTGCCATCAGTACAACGGCAGATACGCAGTATTTT	CAISTTADTQYF
TRBV7-3	NA	TRBD1	TRBJ1-2	TGTGCCAGCAGCTTAAGCCCAGGGGGCGCGGTAGGCTACACCTTC	CASSLSPGGAVGYTF
TRBV6-5	NA	NA	TRBJ1-1	TGTGCCAGCAGGAAGATACCGATCACTGAAGCTTTCTTT	CASRKIPITEAFF
TRBV6-6	NA	NA	TRBJ2-5	TGTGCCAGCAGTTGGGTTTGGCAGGGAAAAGAAGAGACCCAGTACTTC	CASSWVWQGKEETQYF
TRBV5-1	NA	NA	TRBJ1-2	TGCGCCAGCAGCTTGGGGTTTAACTATGGCTACACCTTC	CASSLGFNYGYTF
TRBV3-1/TRBV3-2	NA	TRBD2	TRBJ2-5	TGTGCCAGCAGCCGGACCTACGTTGGCGGGGGGGCCTGGGGTCAAGAGACCCAGTACTTC	CASSRTYVGGGAWGQETQYF
TRBV15	NA	NA	TRBJ2-1	TGTGCCACCAGCAGAGATCGGGGGACGTACAATGAGCAGTTCTTC	CATSRDRGTYNEQFF
TRBV10-3	few	NA	TRBJ1-1	TGTGCCATCAGGACAGGTAGGACTGAAGCTTTCTTT	CAIRTGRTEAFF
TRBV6-5	NA	NA	TRBJ1-1	TGTGCCAGCAGTTACCTGACAGGGAACACTGAAGCTTTCTTT	CASSYLTGNTEAFF
TRBV12-3/TRBV12-4	NA	NA	TRBJ1-5	TGTGCCAGCAGTTTACAGGGGTATCAGCCCCAGCATTTT	CASSLQGYQPQHF
TRBV29-1	NA	NA	TRBJ1-1	TGCAGCGTCGCGGGACATGAGGTCGTTGCTTTCTTT	CSVAGHEVVAFF
TRBV30	NA	NA	TRBJ1-1	TGTGCCTGGAGTGTACGGGAGTTGGCTGAAGCTTTCTTT	CAWSVRELAEAFF
TRBV29-1	NA	NA	TRBJ1-1	TGCAGCGCTGAGGGGGGCCAGAACACTGAAGCTTTCTTT	CSAEGGQNTEAFF
TRBV10-3	once	NA	TRBJ1-1	TGTGCCATCAGCCCCAGGAGGGACACTGAAGCTTTCTTT	CAISPRRDTEAFF
TRBV10-2	NA	TRBD2	TRBJ2-3	TGCGCCAGCAGAACTAGCGGGCACACAGATACGCAGTATTTT	CASRTSGHTDTQYF
TRBV2	NA	TRBD1	TRBJ1-2	TGTGCCAGCAGTGAGTCAGGGGGTGGCTACACCTTC	CASSESGGGYTF
TRBV27	NA	TRBD1	TRBJ1-5	TGTGCCAGCAGTTCCAGGGGGCACAGTAGCAATCAGCCCCAGCATTTT	CASSSRGHSSNQPQHF
TRBV16	NA	NA	TRBJ2-7	TGTGCCAGCAGCCAATCCGGGACCACCTACGAGCAGTACTTC	CASSQSGTTYEQYF
TRBV4-2	NA	NA	TRBJ2-1	TGTGCCAGCAGCCAAGGGCTCTCGGGATATGAGCAGTTCTTC	CASSQGLSGYEQFF
TRBV5-1	NA	NA	TRBJ2-7	TGCGCCAGCAGCTTGGGAGACATCTCCTACGAGCAGTACTTC	CASSLGDISYEQYF
TRBV7-9	NA	NA	TRBJ2-3	TGTGCCAGCAGCTGGGGGGGGACACCAGATACGCAGTATTTT	CASSWGGTPDTQYF
TRBV18	NA	TRBD2	TRBJ2-3	TGTGCCAGCTCACCTCTAGCGGGGGCCCTAACACCCACAGATACGCAGTATTTT	CASSPLAGALTPTDTQYF
TRBV18	NA	NA	TRBJ1-1	TGTGCCAGCTCACCAACCGCTGCCGTGAACACTGAAGCTTTCTTT	CASSPTAAVNTEAFF
TRBV10-2	NA	NA	TRBJ1-6	TGCGCCAGCCGTGACTCGAGCTCCTATAATTCACCCCTCCACTTT	CASRDSSSYNSPLHF
TRBV12-3/TRBV12-4	NA	NA	TRBJ1-1	TGTGCCAGCAGTCCAGACAGGTCCACTGAAGCTTTCTTT	CASSPDRSTEAFF
TRBV20-1	once	NA	TRBJ1-1	TGCAGTGCTAGAGCAGGGACTGAAGCTTTCTTT	CSARAGTEAFF
TRBV21-1	NA	NA	TRBJ1-5	TGTGCCAGCAGCAAAGCACCAGGGGGGGGCAATCAGCCCCAGCATTTT	CASSKAPGGGNQPQHF
TRBV5-1	NA	NA	TRBJ2-1	TGCGCCAGCAGCCAGTCTTACTCCTACAATGAGCAGTTCTTC	CASSQSYSYNEQFF
TRBV4-1	NA	NA	TRBJ1-2	TGCGCCAGCAGCCATAGGGGTCCCATCCTTAACTATGGCTACACCTTC	CASSHRGPILNYGYTF
TRBV11-2	NA	TRBD2	TRBJ2-3	TGTGCCAGCAGCCCTCAAAGGGCTAGCGGGGGGGCGGGGACGCAGTATTTT	CASSPQRASGGAGTQYF